The sequence of this T cell receptor (beta chain) was determined in a study of blood T cell repertoires in COVID-19. Study background: Samples taken during acute and convalescent COVID-19 were collected in the United States, Italy and Spain.

The assay was immunoSEQ multiplex PCR, and TCRdb's table has in-frame clones only and misses some. This table holds around 340,000 clones, 83% found once. The CDR3 is made up of 13 amino acids. The rearrangement links TRBV21-1 to TRBJ2-7; TRBD2, the table's D call, was not compared with the DNA. TRBV21-1 is flagged as a pseudogene. Source material: peripheral blood. The sequence was obtained from a man aged 30 to 45 with active or convalescent COVID-19. The CDR3 nucleotides are TGTGCCTCCAGAAGGGAGATTACCTACGAGCAGTACTTC. Its protein product is CASRREITYEQYF.